These 28 T cell receptor beta chains share one sample of origin, sequenced in a study of siplizumab effects on memory and regulatory T cells (dated by TCRdb to between 2019 and 2020). The library was obtained by the immunoSEQ multiplex PCR assay. In TCRdb, the immuneACCESS table is reduced to in-frame sequences with V and J assigned. These tables do not hold every clone; where another copy was compared, an unresolved V gene accounts for under half, and the others remain unexplained. The sample data list approximately 100,000 clones, and roughly 94% of these were observed just once. Together, the top ten hold around 0.7% of the sample. Sequencing was carried out using Tregs sorted from blood. The receptor set was obtained from a human donor in good health.

The V and J genes are TRBV27 and TRBJ1-1; TRBD1 might be the D (5 bases). Trimming pared 5 bases from V and 4 bases from J, leaving 20 bases between. The CDR3 has 16 amino acids. CDR1 is MNHEY and CDR2 is SMNVEV in the germline V gene (reference sequence). CDR3 in DNA: TGTGCCAGCAGTGAAAGACAGTATTCGGTGAGCACTGAAGCTTTCTTT. Encoded protein: CASSERQYSVSTEAFF.

V usage is TRBV18 and J usage is TRBJ2-1; no clear D gene. Trimming shortened V by 3 bases and J by 9 bases, and 6 bases separated the two germline ends. There are 11 residues in the CDR3. From germline, CDR1 is KGHSH and CDR2 LQKENI. The CDR3, as DNA: TGTGCCAGCTCACCGATCGCTGAGCAGTTCTTC. It translates to CASSPIAEQFF.

This chain uses TRBV5-4 with TRBJ2-1; 7 bases are shared with TRBD1. This CDR3 comprises 15 residues. V was pared by 0 bases and J by 3 bases, with 3 bases of the junction left unmatched. In germline, CDR1 is SGHNT, CDR2 YYREEE (reference sequence). In DNA, the CDR3 is TGTGCCAGCAGCTTGGATCAGGGGGTCTACAATGAGCAGTTCTTC. It translates to CASSLDQGVYNEQFF.

Concerning this clone: Within the sample, other DNA sequences also encode this same CDR3. The chain has TRBV18 and TRBJ2-7, with 7 nucleotides matching TRBD1. CDR1 is KGHSH and CDR2 is LQKENI in the germline V gene. The CDR3 has 13 amino acids. V was clipped by 3 bases and J by 3 bases; unmatched bases: 2. The CDR3 spells CASSPGQNYEQYF. For the CDR3, the DNA is TGTGCCAGCTCACCGGGACAGAACTACGAGCAGTACTTC.

The table lists this clone with a few counts. CDR3 sequence: CAISWAGGDGYTF. As DNA, the CDR3 is TGTGCCATCAGTTGGGCAGGGGGCGACGGCTACACCTTC. The J gene is TRBJ1-2, the V gene TRBV10-3; 8 bases map to TRBD1. Germline loops: CDR1 ENHRY, CDR2 SYGVKD. V lost 5 bases to trimming and J lost 8 bases; unmatched junction nucleotides: 7. The CDR3 covers 13 residues.

The count of this clone is one. The V and J genes are TRBV5-3 and TRBJ2-5; unclear D gene. TRBV5-3 is an ORF; its function is uncertain. The V end was cut by 1 base, the J end by 1 base, with 11 bases between. This CDR3 has 15 amino acids. Here the CDR3 DNA reads TGTGCCAGAAGCTTGCCTACAGTCCGCCAAGAGACCCAGTACTTC. This gives the protein CARSLPTVRQETQYF.

This chain uses TRBV9 with TRBJ2-1; 8 bases agree with TRBD1. After removal of 2 bases from V and 4 bases from J, the junction contained 11 bases not matched to a gene. Germline V gene lookup returns CDR1 SGDLS and CDR2 YYNGEE. This CDR3 is 17 amino acids long. The CDR3 reads CASSVPPGQVPYNEQFF. The CDR3 region has the DNA TGTGCCAGCAGCGTGCCACCGGGACAGGTACCTTACAATGAGCAGTTCTTC.

This chain links TRBV5-6 with TRBJ2-7; unclear D gene. Germline V gene lookup returns CDR1 SGHDT and CDR2 YYEEEE. V was cut by 5 bases and J by 4 bases, with 19 bases left in between. The CDR3 sequence is 15 residues long. CDR3 nucleotide sequence: TGTGCCAGCAGTTCTCGGACCCAATTCCCGTACGAGCAGTACTTC. Encoded protein: CASSSRTQFPYEQYF.

The chain joins TRBV9 to TRBJ1-4, with D unresolved. This CDR3 is 19 amino acids long. V lost 1 base, J lost 0 bases, and 19 bases lay in between. Germline V CDR1 and CDR2: SGDLS, YYNGEE. The DNA for the CDR3 is TGTGCCAGCAGCGTACAGACGCCAAAGGCGGAAGCAACTAATGAAAAACTGTTTTTT. It encodes CASSVQTPKAEATNEKLFF.

V gene TRBV5-1 combines with J gene TRBJ2-7; the match to TRBD1 covers 8 bases. Per the germline V gene, CDR1 is SGHRS and CDR2 is YFSETQ. The CDR3 is 15 residues long. Trimming removed 4 bases from V and 5 bases from J; junction bases left unmatched: 11. The CDR3 DNA follows: TGCGCCAGCAGCCCCGGACAGGGTGATAAAAACGAGCAGTACTTC. It encodes CASSPGQGDKNEQYF.

This clone has a single count. The J gene is TRBJ1-2, the V gene TRBV9, with TRBD1 identical over 7 bases. In germline, CDR1 is SGDLS, CDR2 YYNGEE. V lost 2 bases to trimming and J lost 3 bases; unmatched junction nucleotides: 10. The CDR3 consists of 16 residues. The CDR3 sequence is CASSVRQGRSDYGYTF. Here the CDR3 DNA reads TGTGCCAGCAGCGTCCGACAGGGAAGGAGCGACTATGGCTACACCTTC.

The rearrangement joins TRBV7-9 to TRBJ2-3; unclear D gene. The CDR3 is 12 amino acids. Per the germline V gene, CDR1 is SEHNR and CDR2 is FQNEAQ (reference sequence). V was pared by 7 bases and J by 6 bases, with 11 bases between. This CDR3 reads CASNLRLDTQYF. CDR3 bases: TGTGCCAGCAACCTACGGTTGGATACGCAGTATTTT.

This clone was found once. V is TRBV11-1 and J is TRBJ1-1; 8 bases map to TRBD1. This CDR3 spans 15 amino acids. Germline V gene data show CDR1 as SGHAT and CDR2 as FQDESV (reference sequence). With 5 bases clipped from V and 4 bases from J, the junction kept 9 bases outside the gene matches. CDR3 region: CASSPTGQGSTEAFF. The CDR3 DNA sequence: TGTGCCAGCAGCCCTACAGGACAGGGAAGCACTGAAGCTTTCTTT.

In its sample, this clone was seen once. The chain has TRBV2 and TRBJ2-3, with 9 nucleotides matching TRBD1. Unmatched junction bases numbered 7, after V lost 6 bases and J lost 6 bases. The V gene's germline CDR1 is SNHLY and CDR2 FYNNEI. CDR3 length: 14 residues. Here the CDR3 reads CASRGQGLTDTQYF. In nucleotides, the CDR3 is TGTGCCAGCAGGGGACAGGGTTTAACCGATACGCAGTATTTT.

This rearrangement joins TRBV18 to TRBJ1-2; 10 bases align to TRBD1. With 3 bases clipped from V and 3 bases from J, the junction kept 7 bases outside the gene matches. The germline gives CDR1 KGHSH, CDR2 LQKENI. CDR3 length equals 16 residues. This CDR3 reads CASSPLRDRGYYGYTF. CDR3 DNA: TGTGCCAGCTCACCCCTGCGGGACAGGGGATACTATGGCTACACCTTC. Full variable domain (missing parts from reference TRBV18 and TRBJ1-2): NAGVMQNPRHLVRRRGQEARLRCSPMKGHSHVYWYRQLPEEGLKFMVYLQKENIIDESGMPKERFSAEFPKEGPSILRIQQVVRGDSAAYFCASSPLRDRGYYGYTFGSGTRLTVV.

The chain uses TRBV19 and TRBJ1-1, with TRBD1 as a possible D gene (6 bases). The CDR3 is 17 amino acids. V shed 6 bases and J shed 0 bases, with 20 bases lying between them. Germline assignment: CDR1 LNHDA and CDR2 SQIVND (reference sequence). The CDR3 sequence is CASRPLRGAGMNTEAFF. The CDR3 DNA sequence: TGTGCCAGTAGGCCCCTTCGGGGGGCCGGGATGAACACTGAAGCTTTCTTT. Combining the CDR3 with reference TRBV19 and TRBJ1-1 gives the whole variable domain DGGITQSPKYLFRKEGQNVTLSCEQNLNHDAMYWYRQDPGQGLRLIYYSQIVNDFQKGDIAEGYSVSREKKESFPLTVTSAQKNPTAFYLCASRPLRGAGMNTEAFFGQGTRLTVV.

The V call is TRBV19, the J call TRBJ1-2; maybe TRBD1 (6 bases). This CDR3 has 15 residues. Trimming removed 8 bases at V and 2 bases at J, with 18 bases between. CDR1 and CDR2 (germline): LNHDA, SQIVND (reference sequence). The CDR3 DNA follows: TGTGCCAGTGAGGGTCGTGACAGGTTGAACTATGGCTACACCTTC. It translates to CASEGRDRLNYGYTF.

The rearrangement joins TRBV5-4 to TRBJ2-6, with D perhaps TRBD2 (6 bases). V lost 9 bases and J lost 0, with 16 bases in between. CDR1 and CDR2 from the germline V gene are SGHNT and YYREEE (reference sequence). The CDR3 sequence is 16 residues long. The CDR3 nucleotides read TGTGCCACAGGATCGGGACTGCCCTCTGGGGCCAACGTCCTGACTTTC. Encoded protein: CATGSGLPSGANVLTF.

V and J are TRBV27 and TRBJ2-7; 7 bases are a match to TRBD1. CDR1 is MNHEY and CDR2 is SMNVEV in the germline V gene (reference sequence). This CDR3 has 15 amino acids. With V trimmed by 4 bases and J by 3 bases, 9 bases remained unmatched. CDR3 coding DNA: TGTGCCAGCAGTTCGGATAGACAGGGCGGCTACGAGCAGTACTTC. The encoded protein is CASSSDRQGGYEQYF.

This chain joins TRBV9 and TRBJ1-1; D is perhaps TRBD1 (5 bases). The CDR3 is 18 amino acids. V lost 6 bases and J lost 1, with 25 bases in between. CDR1 and CDR2 from the germline V gene are SGDLS and YYNGEE. The CDR3 DNA reads TGTGCCAGCACCCTTTCCCCCGCAGGGATCTTTTCGAACACTGAAGCTTTCTTT. It translates to CASTLSPAGIFSNTEAFF. Full variable domain (outside the CDR3, taken from reference TRBV9 and TRBJ1-1): DSGVTQTPKHLITATGQRVTLRCSPRSGDLSVYWYQQSLDQGLQFLIQYYNGEERAKGNILERFSAQQFPDLHSELNLSSLELGDSALYFCASTLSPAGIFSNTEAFFGQGTRLTVV.

The CDR3 is CALTGTSYNEQFF. For the CDR3, the DNA is TGTGCTCTAACCGGGACTAGCTACAATGAGCAGTTCTTC. V and J are TRBV30 and TRBJ2-1; TRBD2 aligns across 8 bases. Germline CDR1 GTSNPN, CDR2 SVGIG (reference sequence). The CDR3 has 13 amino acids. The entire variable domain, with the rest obtained from reference TRBV30 and TRBJ2-1, is as follows: SQTIHQWPATLVQPVGSPLSLECTVEGTSNPNLYWYRQAAGRGLQLLFYSVGIGQISSEVPQNLSASRPQDRQFILSSKKLLLSDSGFYLCALTGTSYNEQFFGPGTRLTVL.

The chain joins TRBV7-8 to TRBJ2-5; 7 bases align to TRBD2. There are 14 residues in the CDR3. J was trimmed by 5 bases and V by 5 bases; bases with no gene match: 8. The germline CDR1 and CDR2 sequences are SGHVS and FQNEAQ. This CDR3 is CASSKWGGWETQYF. DNA for the CDR3: TGTGCCAGCAGCAAATGGGGGGGTTGGGAGACCCAGTACTTC.

This clone was seen a handful of times. The rearrangement joins TRBV15 to TRBJ1-2; TRBD1 is a possible D gene (5 bases). V was pared by 0 bases and J by 4 bases, with 9 bases between. The CDR3 has 14 amino acids. The germline CDR1 and CDR2 sequences are LNHNV and YYDKDF (reference sequence). CDR3 residues: CATSRDTGAYGYTF. CDR3 sequence (DNA): TGTGCCACCAGCAGAGATACAGGCGCCTATGGCTACACCTTC.

CDR3: CASSPLQGRVTDTQYF. The DNA of the CDR3 is TGTGCCAGCAGTCCCCTGCAGGGGCGTGTGACAGATACGCAGTATTTT. The rearrangement joins TRBV27 to TRBJ2-3; tentatively, D is TRBD1 (6 bases). This CDR3 comprises 16 residues. From germline, CDR1 is MNHEY and CDR2 SMNVEV (reference sequence). Between the trimmed V and J ends, which lost 5 bases and 3 bases, there was a span of 18 bases.

This sequence joins TRBV19 and TRBJ1-1; D remains ambiguous. The V gene lost 6 bases and the J gene lost 4 bases, with 15 bases spanning the gap. Germline V lookup: CDR1 LNHDA, CDR2 SQIVND (reference sequence). The CDR3 totals 14 residues. The CDR3 here is CASSLHLRSTEAFF. CDR3 coding DNA: TGTGCCAGTAGCCTCCACCTTCGGTCCACTGAAGCTTTCTTT.

Here the CDR3 reads CASSLFGEQYF. CDR3 sequence (DNA): TGTGCCAGCAGTTTGTTTGGGGAGCAGTACTTC. The chain combines TRBV28 with TRBJ2-7; D gene ambiguous. The CDR3 sequence is 11 residues long. Germline V gene data show CDR1 as MDHEN and CDR2 as SYDVKM. Between the trimmed V and J ends, which lost 3 bases and 7 bases, there was a span of 7 bases.

The chain recombines TRBV27 with TRBJ2-7; maybe TRBD2 (6 bases). Germline V CDR1 and CDR2: MNHEY, SMNVEV (reference sequence). V was clipped by 8 bases and J by 9 bases, with 17 bases between them. The CDR3 consists of 12 residues. The CDR3 nucleotides read TGTGCCAGCGGGACGGGACTTAGTGTGCAGTACTTC. Residues: CASGTGLSVQYF.

The CDR3 DNA reads TGTGCCAGCAGACTAGCCCAGTACTTC. Protein sequence: CASRLAQYF. The chain links TRBV6-4 to TRBJ2-5, with a tentative D call TRBD2 (5 bases). The CDR3 loop spans 9 amino acids. Germline loops: CDR1 MRHNA, CDR2 SNTAGT. Trimming removed 6 bases from V and 9 bases from J, with 5 bases in between.